What follows are 6 T cell receptor beta chains derived from one specimen sequenced in a study of cytomegalovirus exposure and HLA in healthy donors. The PCR had 60 Vbeta and 13 Jbeta primers. Assay: immunoSEQ multiplex PCR; the TCRdb copy retains only in-frame clones and omits some. Of approximately 98,000 clones in the sample, around 72% were seen once. Sequenced sample: PBMCs. These receptors all stem from a man between 18 and 35 years old in good health and CMV-seropositive.

This clone was counted a few times. J is TRBJ1-5 and V is TRBV5-1; D not resolved. V was cut by 0 bases and J by 6 bases, with 16 bases left in between. CDR1 and CDR2 (germline): SGHRS, YFSETQ. This CDR3 comprises 16 residues. The CDR3 DNA reads as TGCGCCAGCAGCTTGGGGGCAGCCCTGGAGGGTCAGCCCCAGCATTTT. Its translation: CASSLGAALEGQPQHF.

This chain links TRBV30 with TRBJ1-1, with D hard to call. Germline CDR1 is GTSNPN and CDR2 is SVGIG (reference sequence). There are 11 residues in the CDR3. Trimming stripped 0 bases from V and 4 bases from J, with 3 bases between. The CDR3 region is CAWSVLTEAFF. CDR3 DNA sequence: TGTGCCTGGAGTGTACTCACTGAAGCTTTCTTT.

The V gene is TRBV10-3, the J gene TRBJ1-2; D ambiguous. Germline V lookup: CDR1 ENHRY, CDR2 SYGVKD. Trimming left V 5 bases short and J 4 bases short, with 11 bases between. The CDR3 totals 13 residues. The CDR3 here is CAISNEQLYGYTF. CDR3 nucleotide sequence: TGTGCCATCAGTAACGAACAGCTCTATGGCTACACCTTC.

This clone was observed a single time. The chain uses TRBV7-8 and TRBJ2-7; possibly TRBD2 for D (6 bases). Germline V gene lookup returns CDR1 SGHVS and CDR2 FQNEAQ. CDR3 length: 15 residues. The V end was cut by 5 bases, the J end by 5 bases, with 19 bases between. The chain's CDR3 is CASSPSGGSPDEQYF. Written as DNA, the CDR3 is TGTGCCAGCAGCCCCTCTGGGGGGTCCCCCGACGAGCAGTACTTC.

The chain is built from TRBV2 and TRBJ1-1; no clear D gene. Germline V gene lookup returns CDR1 SNHLY and CDR2 FYNNEI. Trimming took off 7 bases at V and 0 bases at J, with 21 bases between the two ends. CDR3 length: 17 residues. The CDR3 here is CASIGGRNDYMNTEAFF. The CDR3 DNA reads as TGTGCCAGCATCGGAGGGCGCAATGACTACATGAACACTGAAGCTTTCTTT.

CDR3 residues: CASSPTSGGADTQYF. The CDR3 nucleotides are TGTGCCAGTAGTCCGACTAGCGGGGGGGCAGATACGCAGTATTTT. The rearrangement links TRBV19 to TRBJ2-3, with 14 bases identical to TRBD2. The germline V gene encodes CDR1 LNHDA and CDR2 SQIVND (reference sequence). The CDR3 is 15 residues long. After removal of 5 bases from V and 4 bases from J, the junction contained 2 bases not matched to a gene.